Sequencing of this T cell receptor beta chain was carried out in a study of breast tumors, draining lymph nodes, adjacent tissues. This clonotype was seen many times. Its antigen remains unknown. General observations from the study: The lymph node origin of tumor T cells was framed as consistent with a hypothesis, not demonstrated. Compared with lymph nodes, tumors were less diverse; compared with nontumor tissue, more. Luminal-like breast cancer showed significantly higher tumor–nontumor repertoire similarity than basal-like. Findings are consistent with lymph node origin and intratumoral expansion of most tumor T cells.

Each CDR3 protein gets one entry after TCRdb re-called the multiplex PCR reads with MiXCR. Of about 230,000 distinct CDR3 sequences in the sample, roughly 32% are singletons; the top ten hold approximately 1.4%. Germline V gene sequence: CDR1 MNHEY, CDR2 SVGAGI. Trimming removed 2 bases at V and 3 bases at J, with 8 bases between. The CDR3 length is 13 residues. Axillary draining lymph nodes of breast cancer patients supplied the node samples. The rearrangement links TRBV6-5 to TRBJ2-7, with no clear D. Source material: axillary lymph node tissue. The origin of this receptor is a female donor with breast cancer. Some clones in this sample may be carry-over from other donors' samples. CDR3 in amino acids: CASSYGGYYEQYF. CDR3 sequence (DNA): TGTGCCAGCAGTTACGGCGGTTACTACGAGCAGTACTTC.